The T cell receptor (beta chain) under discussion was sequenced for a study of cytomegalovirus exposure and HLA in healthy donors (dated by TCRdb to the late 2010s). Turning to the overall study: According to an earlier analysis of 550 to 750 of the donors, about 170 million T cells yielded roughly 110 million unique TCR beta sequences and about 300 Gb of sequence data. An early release that covered some 630 HLA-typed donors contained around 300 gigabases of sequencing data and about 93 million unique TCR sequences. Of the roughly 400 genotyped donors, approximately 81% were placed in the genetic ancestry cluster associated with self-reported Caucasian donors. The study aimed to test whether cataloging public T cell receptors could reveal signatures of past pathogen exposure. The study used immunosequencing to profile the T cell repertoires of some 600 subjects and linked those repertoires to cytomegalovirus serostatus. A separate validation cohort of 100 to 150 different subjects was used in addition to the roughly 670-subject first cohort. The study combined high-throughput TCR immunosequencing, statistical association of individual TCRs with disease status, and machine learning to predict cytomegalovirus infection status. In a later analysis, previously published TCR beta repertoires from hundreds of donors were re-analyzed and high-resolution HLA genotyping was added so that TCR occurrence patterns could be studied. The later analysis used no new phenotypic data to find candidate immune exposures, relying instead on TCR beta sequences and their occurrence across donors. To decide whether each TCR beta V gene segment behaved as functional or pseudogenic, an earlier analysis of approximately 620 of the donors relied on high-throughput TCR beta sequencing. Donor age, sex, ethnicity and CMV serostatus were compiled alongside the repertoire data. In a later genetic analysis, genome-wide SNP genotypes for about 60% of the 666 donors were used, and that subset was treated as a discovery cohort. All discovery cohort repertoires had been generated on a single sequencing platform. Class I and class II HLA loci were covered by the typing at four-digit resolution. Typing coverage varied by locus: roughly 629-640 donors for A, B, C, DRB1 and DQB1; approximately 500 for DQA1; over 600 for DPA1; about 450 for DPB1. Five DR-DQ haplotypes were treated as single units for association and clustering because of strong linkage in the cohort. Across 300 to 500 genotyped donors of the cohort, an average of about 200,000 unique TCR beta nucleotide sequences per donor were sequenced, and about a sixth of those sequences were non-productive.

Beyond this particular receptor, the publication reports: In a later analysis, HLA-associated TCR beta chains showed more clonal expansion and lower generation probabilities than non-associated chains that were equally common. According to a later analysis, most CMV-associated TCR beta chains appeared to be HLA-restricted, and the HLA associations seemed to be driven largely by CMV exposure. CMV serostatus was the only immune exposure information available for the cohort. Several of the top co-occurrence clusters appeared to be linked to parvovirus B19, influenza, CMV and Epstein-Barr virus, according to a later analysis. HLA typing was unavailable for some donors at each locus, so association tests used only the typed subset. V-gene and J-gene trimming of TCR beta chains was associated with a missense DCLRE1C variant in a later genetic analysis, and the association was replicated in an independent cohort. A total of about 180 TCR beta chains were listed by the study as associated with cytomegalovirus. Only TCR beta chains were sequenced in this cohort, and the absence of alpha or paired-chain data limited detectable features. A further reported finding was that TCR beta sequences accurately predicted the HLA-A and HLA-B alleles for most subjects in the first cohort. Correlated functional status among segregating V segments might reflect linkage disequilibrium, but an unknown experimental factor could not be ruled out. Some IMGT-functional V segments, including TRBV6-2 and TRBV6-3, could not be told apart with the 87-base-pair reads, so those segments were excluded. The presence/absence analyses assumed that sequencing depth was roughly uniform across donors, and that assumption may not be true. When HLA alleles, especially DR and DQ, strongly co-occurred, attributing TCR associations to individual alleles was difficult. According to a later analysis, TCR association rates differed among HLA loci, with DRB1 alleles showing the most associated TCRs and HLA-C alleles showing the fewest. Broadly in line with IMGT annotations, most TCR beta V segments showed up in productive rearrangements about 87% or about 30% of the time in an earlier analysis of around 600 of the donors. Specific HLA alleles were associated with about 17,000 TCR beta sequences at a false discovery rate of 0.05 in a later analysis. A few of the identified cytomegalovirus-associated TCR beta chains were confirmed in vitro to be specific for cytomegalovirus antigens. Seventeen rarely observed V segments, including chromosome 9 orphons, were excluded from the earlier analysis of about 500 of the donors because counts were too low. It was suggested by the authors that the approach could potentially be generalized to other disease states and immunological phenotypes. A cluster of highly shared sequence variants was judged likely to be a technical artifact of the sequencing pipeline. A later genetic analysis reported fewer N-insertions in productive TCRs among donors in an Asian-associated ancestry cluster than the roughly 700-donor mean. The classifier was reported to diagnose cytomegalovirus status with high specificity and sensitivity in both the original cohort and the validation cohort. Most TCR sequences were seen in very few donors, while some public TCRs were found in many individuals.

The cohort comprised 550 to 700 healthy bone marrow donors. At the time of sampling, every cohort member was nominally healthy, though immune exposures that went unrecorded were likely present. The donor was CMV seronegative and belonged to the group of over 300 seronegative cohort members. Each donor provided a peripheral blood sample, and peripheral blood mononuclear cells were used for TCR beta sequencing. Genomic DNA was extracted from the blood cell samples with the Qiagen DNeasy Blood Extraction Kit. Turning to this clone: What this receptor recognizes is not known. There are no base qualities to consult, and no much larger clone falls within one base.

Libraries were made using the immunoSEQ multiplex PCR assay. For the multiplex PCR, a mixture combining 60 forward primers for TCR Vbeta segments and 13 reverse primers for TCR Jbeta segments was used. A multiplex PCR assay on genomic DNA amplified the CDR3 region of rearranged TCR beta genes. On the Illumina HiSeq System, the amplified TCR beta libraries were sequenced as 87-base-pair reads. The published analysis was carried out like this. In a later analysis, tens of millions of unique TCR beta chains were counted across the approximately 640 repertoires, and around 10 million of these chains were shared by at least two donors. To remove PCR and sequencing errors, raw reads were error-corrected and collapsed into unique sequences using a nearest-neighbor algorithm that merged closely related sequences. Alignment of CDR3 sequences to IMGT reference sequences was used to assign V, D and J gene segments. For a sequence to be retained, a match of at least six nucleotides was required to both a V gene segment and a J gene segment. Rearrangements were called productive when the CDR3 lacked stop codons and stayed in frame with V and J; all others were non-productive. Following IMGT convention, CDR3 was defined as the stretch from the second conserved V-encoded cysteine up to the conserved J-encoded phenylalanine. Sequences without an unambiguous match to a single V gene segment were excluded from the earlier analysis of about 600 of the donors. In an earlier analysis of approximately 590 of the donors, V segments were called functional above 56.7% productive rearrangements and were called segregating when the between-donor standard deviation exceeded 5%. A statistical classification framework was built to diagnose cytomegalovirus status from the catalog of TCR beta chain sequences. In a later analysis, V and J genes were assigned by comparing TCR nucleotide sequences against IMGT/GENE-DB human TR gene sequences. The TCRdist pipeline was used in a later analysis to assign CDR3 sequences and most-parsimonious VDJ recombination scenarios. In a later analysis, each TCR beta chain was defined by its CDR3 amino acid sequence together with its V-gene family, and reads without a unique V-gene family were excluded. To address suspected cross-contamination and a sequencing artifact, a later analysis removed 550 to 750 highly shared, low-generation-probability nucleotide sequences. In a later analysis, a clonal expansion index for each public chain was calculated from normalized within-repertoire ranks of inferred template counts. Generation probabilities in a later analysis came from a VDJ recombination model fitted to out-of-frame rearrangements, and those results were checked against IGoR. Hypergeometric tests were used in a later analysis to score TCR-TCR, TCR-HLA and TCR-CMV co-occurrence, with a repertoire-size bias correction applied to the TCR pairs. A later analysis estimated false discovery rates by permuting HLA or CMV assignments 20 times. In a later analysis, co-occurring TCRs were grouped using DBSCAN, and TCRdist sequence similarity was added for clustering within HLA-allele-positive subsets. Co-occurrence clustering excluded repertoires with fewer than 30,000 or more than 120,000 public chains, plus five with anomalous nucleotide sharing. Sourced from immuneACCESS, this table was stored by TCRdb with only in-frame sequences that have V and J called. A share of the clones is absent; for the studies checked, an unresolved V gene accounts for under half, and the remainder has no known explanation. V and J calls and clone size are given by that table; D and trimming were obtained from the DNA. The sample table shows over 35,000 clones, and 60% to 80% are seen once. The leading ten clones occupy more than 1.2% of the sample.

At the junction V is shortened by 5 bases and J by 6 bases, with 20 bases in between. From a lookup of the germline V gene, CDR1 and CDR2 are SGHNT and YENEEA. Taken from cysteine to phenylalanine, the CDR3 has 15 residues. The kept DNA is CDR3 alone, 45 bases in frame from the first base. The TCR was taken from a man aged 25-45 years in good health and CMV-seronegative. Recombination linked TRBV11-3 to TRBJ2-7, with a weak D call of TRBD1 (7 bases match). Sample: PBMCs. The DNA is TGTGCCAGCAGCCTTGCTGGCAGGGGGGCCTTCGAGCAGTACTTC. This gives the protein CASSLAGRGAFEQYF.